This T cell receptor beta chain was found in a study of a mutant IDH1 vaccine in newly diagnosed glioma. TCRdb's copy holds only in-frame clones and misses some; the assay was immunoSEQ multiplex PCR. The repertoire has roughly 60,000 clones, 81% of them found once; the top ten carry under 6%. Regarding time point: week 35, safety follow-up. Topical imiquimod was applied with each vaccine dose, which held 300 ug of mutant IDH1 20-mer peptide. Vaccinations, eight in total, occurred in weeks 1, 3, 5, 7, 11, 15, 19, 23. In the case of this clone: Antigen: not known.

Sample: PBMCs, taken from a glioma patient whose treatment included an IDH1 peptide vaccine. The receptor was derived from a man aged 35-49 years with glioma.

Here the CDR3 reads CASSLGLASQETQYF. CDR3 in DNA: TGTGCCAGCAGCTTAGGACTAGCCTCCCAAGAGACCCAGTACTTC. V and J are TRBV11-3 and TRBJ2-5; 7 positions match TRBD2. J was trimmed by 1 base and V by 1 base; bases with no gene match: 3. CDR3 length: 15 amino acids. CDR1 and CDR2 (germline): SGHNT, YENEEA.